This is a list of T cell receptor beta chains from one sample in a study of identifying expanded T cells in peripheral blood. Measured with immunoSEQ multiplex PCR; TCRdb has only the in-frame clones, and not every one. The table has over 90,000 clones, about 87% seen once. Source material: blood. Receptors originate from a person between 18 and 75 years old in good health. The CDR3 runs from the conserved cysteine through the conserved F or W.

j_call | v_call | cdr3_aa
TRBJ2-7 | TRBV7-2 | CASSTLGGTYEQYF
TRBJ2-7 | TRBV28 | CASRQESSYEQYF
TRBJ2-1 | TRBV18 | CASSRRESTTEEQFF
TRBJ2-7 | TRBV6-5 | CASRMTENYEQYF
TRBJ2-2 | TRBV5-4 | CASSLPRTQGELFF
TRBJ1-2 | TRBV6-5 | CASSYHRGQGEDGYTF
TRBJ2-5 | TRBV28 | CASSLMGVQETQYF
TRBJ2-7 | TRBV7-9 | CASSPGSALSYEQYF
TRBJ1-1 | TRBV28 | CASSLSGVRSDTEAFF
TRBJ2-1 | TRBV6-6 | CASSATTSGTYNEQFF
TRBJ2-3 | TRBV10-3 | CAISQKSVGTDTQYF
TRBJ1-1 | TRBV28 | CASSLVIQGSEAFF
TRBJ1-2 | TRBV19 | CASRAGTGDSYGYTF
TRBJ2-2 | TRBV5-1 | CASSWGANTGELFF
TRBJ2-1 | TRBV29-1 | CSVVSGGWDEQFF
TRBJ2-1 | TRBV20-1 | CSARDFHEQFF
TRBJ2-3 | TRBV5-1 | CASRPVGTSGGRSTDTQYF
TRBJ2-2 | TRBV7-9 | CASPRAQNTGELFF
TRBJ1-5 | TRBV4-3 | CASSQDWERSAPNQPQHF
TRBJ2-2 | TRBV5-6 | CASSLDEGWGRVGELFF
TRBJ2-2 | TRBV15 | CATSRGMRGRNTGELFF
TRBJ2-1 | TRBV7-2 | CASSLDLGGGAYNEQFF
TRBJ2-7 | TRBV6-6 | CASSWGSTYEQYF
TRBJ2-7 | TRBV18 | CASSPSRLYEQYF
TRBJ2-2 | TRBV7-2 | CASSLAPGTGELFF
TRBJ1-6 | TRBV16 | CASSRGRGTPLHF
TRBJ2-3 | TRBV28 | CASSLYGVGDTQYF
TRBJ1-5 | TRBV6-5 | CASQTRPNNQPQHF
TRBJ2-3 | TRBV5-1 | CASTLGQSTDTQYF
TRBJ1-2 | TRBV15 | CATSRDVQGGYTF
TRBJ1-5 | TRBV6-5 | CASSSQGLNQPQHF
TRBJ1-1 | TRBV19 | CASSISQGRGTEAFF
TRBJ2-7 | TRBV4-1 | CASSQFGLKNYEQYF
TRBJ1-5 | TRBV6-1 | CASLLKGGSTQPQHF
TRBJ1-1 | TRBV18 | CASSPPSSMDEAFF
TRBJ2-1 | TRBV5-1 | CASSLGRGRNNEQFF
TRBJ2-2 | TRBV19 | CATAVRGQSTGELFF
TRBJ1-2 | TRBV6-1 | CASRTGGFGYTF
TRBJ2-7 | TRBV5-4 | CASSLETYEQYF
TRBJ2-3 | TRBV19 | CASKNRGGQLSTDTQYF
TRBJ1-4 | TRBV13 | CASSPRPHSGTGGKEKLFF
TRBJ2-7 | TRBV30 | CAWRPLPPRTDSYEQYF
TRBJ2-2 | TRBV2 | CASSRGAGGPNTGELFF
TRBJ2-7 | TRBV7-2 | CASSRSPGSYEQYF
TRBJ2-1 | TRBV4-2 | CASSQGGGEVLNEQFF
TRBJ2-2 | TRBV29-1 | CSVLKWGLNTGELFF
TRBJ1-5 | TRBV10-3 | CAISAGHNAQNSNQPQHF
TRBJ2-1 | TRBV15 | CATSRALLAGHNEQFF
TRBJ2-1 | TRBV11-3 | CASSLSGAGNEQFF
TRBJ1-5 | TRBV10-1 | CASSELWVFRQPQHF
TRBJ1-5 | TRBV18 | CASSPGLRNQPQHF